The source of this TCR beta chain is a study of T cell responses to AZD1222 COVID-19 vaccine. The study, taken as a whole, reports: Spike-specific TCR breadth rose after two AZD1222 doses, and depth rose as well. White British donors predominated, females outnumbered males, and clonal diversity was possibly underestimated. It was only 6 or 7 AZD1222 recipients who were seropositive at baseline.

This table comes from immunoSEQ multiplex PCR, and its TCRdb copy is limited to in-frame clones, with some not included. The data show around 120,000 clones, around nine tenths seen once. About this clone: As yet, its antigen is unknown.

With V trimmed by 3 bases and J by 6 bases, 6 bases remained unmatched. This CDR3 spans 16 amino acids. From germline, CDR1 is MNHNS and CDR2 SASEGT. The chain joins TRBV6-1 to TRBJ1-5, with 12 bases matching TRBD1. The TCR comes from an adult who received the AZD1222 COVID-19 vaccine. The material sequenced was peripheral blood, taken 28 days after the second AZD1222 dose. CDR3 DNA: TGTGCCAGCAGTGACCCGGGACAGGGGGCTGCTCAGCCCCAGCATTTT. This translates into CASSDPGQGAAQPQHF.